This T cell receptor beta chain was sequenced during a study of early T cells in non-severe SARS-CoV-2 infection. Broader study findings: VDJdb matching skewed toward anti-spike CD8 responses, missing private and CD4 specificities.

Individual cDNA molecules each received unique molecular identifiers attached to them. TCRdb fed the 5' RACE reads into MiXCR, producing one record per CDR3 protein. The sample yields about 60,000 distinct CDR3 sequences, more than 8.5% seen once. Germline CDR1 LNHDA, CDR2 SQIVND (reference sequence). This CDR3 spans 17 amino acids. V was clipped by 3 bases and J by 7 bases; unmatched bases: 15. This clonotype was recorded a few times. Its cognate antigen is unknown. Sample: whole blood. The rearrangement joins TRBV19 to TRBJ2-1, with 7 positions matching TRBD2. This clonotype was sampled from an adult who was a healthcare worker with PCR-confirmed SARS-CoV-2 infection or an uninfected control (not recorded which). This chain's CDR3 is CASSMPGFWGGSNEQFF. Here the CDR3 DNA reads TGTGCCAGTAGTATGCCTGGATTTTGGGGCGGGAGTAATGAGCAGTTCTTC.